Below, 31 T cell receptor beta chains from the same sample are listed, as sequenced in a study of T cells in Graves' hyperthyroidism and ophthalmopathy (dated by TCRdb to about 2019). Libraries were built with multiplex PCR. The sequencer was an Illumina HiSeq 2000. The TCR beta CDR3 regions were amplified from RNA transcripts. The first round of RT-PCR for the TCR CDR3 was performed with the HTBI primer set and the Qiagen OneStep RT-PCR kit. TCRdb passed the public sequencing reads through fastp at Q25 and MiXCR, retaining productive beta sequences. CDR3 protein sequences are deduplicated, and each keeps its most common genes and DNA. For this sample the table gives hundreds of thousands of distinct CDR3 sequences, of which over 15% were detected only once. The top ten clonotypes cover 17% of the sample. The sample comprised blood. These TCRs come from a woman aged 18 to 35 with Graves' ophthalmopathy.

Ten or more counts support this clonotype. This chain connects TRBV12-3 or TRBV12-4 to TRBJ1-1, with D unresolved. This CDR3 region has 13 residues. The germline V and J ends were trimmed by 1 base and 6 bases, with 9 bases remaining between them. The CDR3 sequence is CASSLGSWSEAFF. The CDR3 bases are TGTGCCAGCAGTTTAGGGTCGTGGTCTGAAGCTTTCTTT.

This clonotype was detected only a few times. J is TRBJ1-1 and V is TRBV11-2; D call uncertain. V was pared by 6 bases and J by 1 base, with 15 bases between. This CDR3 is 15 amino acids long. Germline assignment: CDR1 SGHAT and CDR2 FQNNGV. CDR3 DNA: TGTGCCAGCAGGCGATCGGCCGCCTGGAACACTGAAGCTTTCTTT. Translated: CASRRSAAWNTEAFF.

V gene TRBV20-1 combines with J gene TRBJ1-2; 7 positions match TRBD1. Germline V gives CDR1 DFQATT, CDR2 SNEGSKA (reference sequence). V was clipped by 2 bases and J by 3 bases; unmatched bases: 6. The CDR3 extends over 14 amino acids. The CDR3: CSARIPRGDYGYTF. The CDR3 region has the DNA TGCAGTGCTAGAATCCCCAGGGGGGACTATGGCTACACCTTC.

This clonotype has at least ten counts. V and J are TRBV28 and TRBJ2-5, with D maybe TRBD1 (6 bases). Germline V gene lookup returns CDR1 MDHEN and CDR2 SYDVKM. Trimming shortened V by 4 bases and J by 3 bases, and 15 bases separated the two germline ends. The CDR3 has 15 amino acids. CDR3 DNA: TGTGCCAGCAGTTCCCCCCTACAGGGAAAAGAGACCCAGTACTTC. This gives the protein CASSSPLQGKETQYF.

This clonotype was found a few times. J is TRBJ2-1 and V is TRBV9, with D perhaps matching TRBD1 or TRBD2 (5 bases each). Germline CDR1 reads SGDLS; CDR2 reads YYNGEE. Trimming took off 2 bases at V and 6 bases at J, with 12 bases between the two ends. This CDR3 spans 14 amino acids. In nucleotides, the CDR3 is TGTGCCAGCAGCGTTCAGGGACCTCCCAATGAGCAGTTCTTC. This gives the protein CASSVQGPPNEQFF.

This clonotype was detected ten times or more. The chain employs TRBV6-5 and TRBJ1-1; 7 bases match TRBD1. Germline-derived CDR1 and CDR2 are MNHEY and SVGAGI. V was pared by 2 bases and J by 1 base, with 10 bases of the junction left unmatched. This CDR3 spans 17 amino acids. CDR3 nucleotides: TGTGCCAGCAGTTACAGGGGGCGTGTATCAGCGAACACTGAAGCTTTCTTT. Translating it yields CASSYRGRVSANTEAFF.

This clonotype was detected ten times or more. This sequence joins TRBV2 and TRBJ1-1; D is undetermined. The CDR3 contains 13 residues. Germline-derived CDR1 and CDR2 are SNHLY and FYNNEI. Trimming cost V 3 bases and J 3 bases, with 8 bases left between them. The CDR3 bases are TGTGCCAGCAGTGAGGCTCCGGACACTGAAGCTTTCTTT. This sequence encodes CASSEAPDTEAFF.

The chain uses TRBV20-1 and TRBJ2-7; D is uncertain. CDR3 length: 10 amino acids. The germline CDR1 and CDR2 sequences are DFQATT and SNEGSKA (reference sequence). Trimming took 6 bases from V and 2 from J, leaving 5 bases between them. The CDR3 spells CSAYTYEQYF. The CDR3 DNA sequence: TGCAGTGCATATACCTACGAGCAGTACTTC.

The chain couples TRBV25-1 to TRBJ2-4; D is ambiguous. The CDR3 length is 14 residues. The V gene's germline CDR1 is MGHDK and CDR2 SYGVNS. Trimming pared 4 bases from V and 0 bases from J, leaving 7 bases between. The CDR3 nucleotides read TGTGCCAGCAGTGGCCAGCGAGCCAAAAACATTCAGTACTTC. Its protein product is CASSGQRAKNIQYF.

In this sample, this clonotype turned up many times. The chain joins TRBV5-1 to TRBJ1-1; TRBD1 is a possible D gene (6 bases). V lost 4 bases and J lost 0, with 16 bases in between. Germline values: CDR1 SGHRS, CDR2 YFSETQ. This CDR3 spans 16 amino acids. CDR3: CASSVKTGNMNTEAFF. CDR3 in DNA: TGCGCCAGCAGCGTCAAGACAGGTAACATGAACACTGAAGCTTTCTTT.

This clonotype has ten or more counts. The chain links TRBV20-1 to TRBJ2-7; D is perhaps TRBD1 or TRBD2 (6 bases each). Germline-derived CDR1 and CDR2 are DFQATT and SNEGSKA (reference sequence). With 3 bases removed from V and 8 bases from J, the gap between germline ends came to 14 bases. The CDR3 has 12 amino acids. This CDR3 reads CSASFEGGKQYF. The CDR3, as DNA: TGCAGTGCTAGTTTTGAGGGGGGCAAGCAGTACTTC.

The sample holds a few counts of this clonotype. The rearrangement links TRBV10-3 to TRBJ1-6, with 7 bases identical to TRBD1. This CDR3 is 14 amino acids long. V trimming: 9 bases; J trimming: 5 bases; junction bases outside the gene matches: 7. In germline, CDR1 is ENHRY, CDR2 SYGVKD. CDR3 sequence (DNA): TGTGCCATTAGGGACAGTGTGGATAATTCACCCCTCCACTTT. Translating it yields CAIRDSVDNSPLHF.

This clonotype was picked up many times. The V gene is TRBV2, the J gene TRBJ2-7; D may be TRBD1 (6 bases). V dropped 6 bases and J dropped 5 bases, with 14 bases sitting between them. Germline V gives CDR1 SNHLY, CDR2 FYNNEI. The CDR3 sequence is 13 residues long. The CDR3 nucleotides read TGTGCCAGCAGGGGCGGACAGTTCAACGAGCAGTACTTC. It translates to CASRGGQFNEQYF.

This clonotype was detected only a few times. The chain links TRBV27 to TRBJ2-7; 9 positions agree with TRBD1. The V gene's germline CDR1 is MNHEY and CDR2 SMNVEV (reference sequence). The J segment lost 2 bases and the V segment lost 8 bases, leaving 4 bases of the junction unmatched. The CDR3 has 13 amino acids. The DNA for the CDR3 is TGTGCCAGCCGGACAGGGGACACCTACGAGCAGTACTTC. Its protein is CASRTGDTYEQYF.

This clonotype was recorded many times. This chain connects TRBV18 to TRBJ2-7; the D gene is possibly TRBD2 (6 bases). Germline V gene data show CDR1 as KGHSH and CDR2 as LQKENI. The CDR3 spans 15 residues. Trimming took 3 bases from V and 3 from J, leaving 15 bases between them. The CDR3 region has the DNA TGTGCCAGCTCACCCGGCCTAGCGACGAACTACGAGCAGTACTTC. Translated: CASSPGLATNYEQYF.

The chain joins TRBV19 to TRBJ2-3, with TRBD1 matching 10 bases. The CDR3 length is 14 residues. After removal of 7 bases from V and 3 bases from J, the junction contained 4 bases not matched to a gene. Germline assignment: CDR1 LNHDA and CDR2 SQIVND (reference sequence). This CDR3 is CASKGTGETDTQYF. CDR3 sequence (DNA): TGTGCCAGTAAGGGGACAGGGGAAACAGATACGCAGTATTTT.

The sample holds many counts of this clonotype. The chain uses TRBV7-9 and TRBJ2-1; D remains unclear. The V end was cut by 7 bases, the J end by 3 bases, with 13 bases between. Looked up from germline, CDR1 is SEHNR and CDR2 is FQNEAQ (reference sequence). CDR3 length: 14 amino acids. The CDR3 sequence: CASNVRTDYNEQFF. In nucleotides, the CDR3 is TGTGCCAGCAACGTCCGGACGGACTACAATGAGCAGTTCTTC.

This clonotype has ten or more counts. In DNA, the CDR3 is TGCAGTGCTAATAGCGGGAACACAGATACGCAGTATTTT. Protein sequence: CSANSGNTDTQYF. The chain employs TRBV20-1 and TRBJ2-3, with 8 bases matching TRBD2. CDR1 and CDR2 (germline): DFQATT, SNEGSKA (reference sequence). CDR3 length equals 13 residues. Losses at the gene ends were 4 bases for V and 2 bases for J; bases not matched to a gene: 2.

A remark on this clonotype: This could be a read error, since a much larger clone is one nucleotide away. The chain combines TRBV30 with TRBJ2-1; a weak D match, TRBD2 (7 bases). The CDR3 spans 14 residues. Germline-derived CDR1 and CDR2 are GTSNPN and SVGIG (reference sequence). V dropped 3 bases and J dropped 3 bases, with 12 bases sitting between them. This CDR3 is CAWRRGGLYNEQFF. CDR3 nucleotides: TGTGCCTGGAGGAGGGGGGGACTCTACAATGAGCAGTTCTTC.

The chain is built from TRBV9 and TRBJ2-1; D possibly corresponds to TRBD2 (5 bases). The CDR3 has 14 residues. V gave up 0 bases and J gave up 6 bases, with 10 bases separating them. Germline CDR1 reads SGDLS; CDR2 reads YYNGEE. The CDR3 loop reads CASSVGDSVNEQFF. Written as DNA, the CDR3 is TGTGCCAGCAGCGTAGGTGATAGCGTCAATGAGCAGTTCTTC. Full variable domain (outside the CDR3, taken from reference TRBV9 and TRBJ2-1): DSGVTQTPKHLITATGQRVTLRCSPRSGDLSVYWYQQSLDQGLQFLIQYYNGEERAKGNILERFSAQQFPDLHSELNLSSLELGDSALYFCASSVGDSVNEQFFGPGTRLTVL.

This clonotype was detected ten times or more. The chain uses TRBV6-1 and TRBJ1-5; no firm D call. V was cut by 3 bases and J by 3 bases, with 12 bases left in between. Per the germline V gene, CDR1 is MNHNS and CDR2 is SASEGT. The CDR3 length is 15 residues. The CDR3 region has the DNA TGTGCCAGCAGTGAGATGGCCGGGGTCAATCAGCCCCAGCATTTT. Translated: CASSEMAGVNQPQHF.

The V gene is TRBV12-3 or TRBV12-4, the J gene TRBJ1-1, with a possible D match to TRBD1 (6 bases). Trimming took 7 bases from V and 4 from J, leaving 13 bases between them. This CDR3 is 13 amino acids long. CDR3 residues: CASKGGRGTEAFF. The CDR3 bases are TGTGCCAGCAAGGGGGGCCGGGGCACTGAAGCTTTCTTT.

This clonotype was found many times. This rearrangement joins TRBV13 to TRBJ1-2; the D gene is possibly TRBD1 (6 bases). Trimming took 5 bases from V and 7 from J, leaving 14 bases between them. There are 13 residues in the CDR3. CDR1 is PRHDT and CDR2 is FYEKMQ in the germline V gene (reference sequence). The CDR3 reads CASSQQGHGGYTF. As DNA, the CDR3 is TGTGCCAGCAGCCAACAGGGTCATGGTGGCTACACCTTC.

In this sample, this clonotype turned up a few times. V and J are TRBV29-1 and TRBJ2-1; tentative D call: TRBD1 (5 bases). The V end was cut by 0 bases, the J end by 4 bases, with 10 bases between. Germline V gene lookup returns CDR1 SQVTM and CDR2 ANQGSEA. The CDR3 loop spans 14 amino acids. CDR3 protein: CSVEDEKGYNEQFF. Here the CDR3 DNA reads TGCAGCGTTGAAGACGAGAAGGGGTACAATGAGCAGTTCTTC.

This clonotype was seen a handful of times. The gene calls are TRBV5-4 and TRBJ2-5, with TRBD2 matching over 11 bases. Germline CDR1 and CDR2: SGHNT and YYREEE (reference sequence). Trimming took 4 bases from V and 3 from J; bases not matched to a gene: 5. The length of the CDR3 is 15 residues. This chain's CDR3 is CASSHVTSGEETQYF. The CDR3 nucleotides read TGTGCCAGCAGCCACGTGACTAGCGGGGAAGAGACCCAGTACTTC.

CDR3 nucleotide sequence: TGTGCCAGCAGTACGAGCACCAGCACAGATACGCAGTATTTT. Amino acids: CASSTSTSTDTQYF. This chain uses TRBV7-6 with TRBJ2-3; no clear D. Trimming took off 6 bases at V and 0 bases at J, with 10 bases between the two ends. The germline gives CDR1 SGHVS, CDR2 FNYEAQ. The CDR3 is made up of 14 amino acids.

This sequence joins TRBV27 and TRBJ1-6, with 8 bases aligning to TRBD1. The CDR3 loop spans 14 amino acids. The junction had 3 bases not matched to a gene; V was cut back by 2 bases and J by 9 bases. From germline, CDR1 is MNHEY and CDR2 SMNVEV (reference sequence). CDR3 coding DNA: TGTGCCAGCAGTTTACAGGGGGCCCGTTCACCCCTCCACTTT. This translates into CASSLQGARSPLHF.

The chain links TRBV5-6 to TRBJ2-2; no reliable D call. Germline V gives CDR1 SGHDT, CDR2 YYEEEE. The CDR3 spans 17 residues. Trimming stripped 0 bases from V and 0 bases from J, with 12 bases between. DNA for the CDR3: TGTGCCAGCAGCTTGGAAGGGCAAGAAGCGAACACCGGGGAGCTGTTTTTT. Protein sequence: CASSLEGQEANTGELFF. Full variable domain (missing parts from reference TRBV5-6 and TRBJ2-2): DAGVTQSPTHLIKTRGQQVTLRCSPKSGHDTVSWYQQALGQGPQFIFQYYEEEERQRGNFPDRFSGHQFPNYSSELNVNALLLGDSALYLCASSLEGQEANTGELFFGEGSRLTVL.

This clonotype showed up many times. This chain uses TRBV7-9 with TRBJ2-1; the match to TRBD1 covers 7 bases. Trimming cost V 5 bases and J 5 bases; bases outside gene matches: 9. The CDR3 has 15 amino acids. Germline-derived CDR1 and CDR2 are SEHNR and FQNEAQ (reference sequence). The CDR3 here is CASSHRQGRNNEQFF. The CDR3 DNA follows: TGTGCCAGCAGCCACCGACAGGGCCGTAACAATGAGCAGTTCTTC.

The chain carries TRBV19 and TRBJ1-2; D call uncertain. The V end was cut by 1 base, the J end by 4 bases, with 10 bases between. There are 14 residues in the CDR3. Germline V gene lookup returns CDR1 LNHDA and CDR2 SQIVND (reference sequence). CDR3 sequence (DNA): TGTGCCAGTAGTATAGGAGGAGGGCGCTATGGCTACACCTTC. This encodes CASSIGGGRYGYTF.

The table lists this clonotype with many counts. The chain is built from TRBV6-4 and TRBJ2-1; possibly TRBD1 for D (5 bases). Germline CDR1 and CDR2: MRHNA and SNTAGT. Trimming cost V 0 bases and J 5 bases, with 5 bases left between them. There are 13 residues in the CDR3. The CDR3 loop reads CASSDSDNNEQFF. The CDR3 nucleotides read TGTGCCAGCAGTGACTCGGACAACAATGAGCAGTTCTTC.